Reported below is one T cell receptor (beta chain). The antigen remains undetermined. One base away lies a much larger clone, so this may be a sequencing read error. The sample belongs to a study of blood T cells in healthy people across ages. Points from the study as a whole: There were more naive CD4+ cells and higher diversity in long-lived donors than in aged donors. The study lacked donor CMV status, which possibly confounded expanded clonotype changes. Observed TCR beta diversity per million T cells went down as age went up. This fall followed a roughly linear course with age.

A second about 6 to 12 cycle PCR used barcoded and J-beta primers. From each sample, at least 2.5 million paired-end reads containing CDR3 were obtained. From the 5' RACE reads, TCRdb called clonotypes with MiXCR, one entry per CDR3 protein. The sample includes around 1.5 million distinct CDR3 sequences, about 35% of them seen just once. Germline CDR1 reads MGHRA; CDR2 reads YSYEKL. The V gene end was trimmed by 2 bases and the J gene end by 1 base; junction bases not matched to a gene: 7. CDR3 length: 17 residues. The sequence derives from a woman aged 25 to 39 in good health. Sequences were obtained from blood. The V gene is TRBV4-1, the J gene TRBJ2-5, with TRBD2 matching 10 bases. The CDR3 coding sequence is TGCGCCAGCAGCCAAAGTATGATAGCGGGGGGCCAAGAGACCCAGTACTTC. Amino acid sequence: CASSQSMIAGGQETQYF.